These T cell receptor beta chains were read from a single sample in a study of T-cell reconstitution after alpha-beta-depleted transplantation in children. TCRdb reanalysed the PCR reads using MiXCR and keeps one entry per CDR3 protein. The table lists about 230,000 distinct CDR3 sequences, approximately 9.7% of them singletons. The sequenced sample was PBMCs from the stem cell graft donor, obtained from the stem cell graft. These receptors came from a human donor who donated a stem cell graft to a child with SCID. Both conserved end residues are trimmed from each CDR3. The D gene is left open where the match is weak.

>TRBV5-1|TRBJ2-6|.
ASTPDPGANVLT
>TRBV11-3|TRBJ1-6|.
ASSLVLGQANYNSPLH
>TRBV5-1|TRBJ1-4|.
ASSLMSAPAANEKLF
>TRBV4-1|TRBJ2-3|.
ASSQGTRGASDTQY
>TRBV2|TRBJ1-4|TRBD1
ASSDGTAHEKLF
>TRBV15|TRBJ2-3|.
ATSRDWSDTQY
>TRBV7-2|TRBJ2-7|TRBD1
ASSLRQGVPLAYEQY
>TRBV6-1|TRBJ1-4|.
ASSQYRDEKLF
>TRBV5-1|TRBJ2-2|.
ASSLGGSTSTGELF
>TRBV20-1|TRBJ2-2|.
SAIGSTGELF